This T cell receptor (beta chain) is from a study of cytomegalovirus exposure and HLA in healthy donors (dated by TCRdb to about 2017). The study in broad terms: The 700 or so repertoires of the first cohort and the roughly 120 validation repertoires were produced on the same platform, according to a later analysis. The study aimed to test whether cataloging public T cell receptors could reveal signatures of past pathogen exposure. Besides the first cohort of 500 to 700 subjects, a separate validation cohort made up of over a hundred different subjects was used. The study combined high-throughput TCR immunosequencing, statistical association of individual TCRs with disease status, and machine learning to predict cytomegalovirus infection status.

V is pruned by 8 bases and J by 5 bases, leaving 15 bases of the junction without a gene match. The CDR3 starts with the cysteine, ends with the phenylalanine, and has 19 residues. The entry retains the CDR3 DNA only, 57 bases that are in frame from base 1. From a lookup of the germline V gene (reference sequence), CDR1 and CDR2 are SEHNR and FQNEAQ. A word on this clone: Its antigen is not yet known. Per-base quality was not reported, and no clone a single base away is much larger than it.

Donors formed part of the validation cohort, which comprised over a hundred subjects and was distinct from the first cohort of 666 subjects. Libraries came from the immunoSEQ multiplex PCR assay. As for how the authors treated the data: A statistical classification framework was built for diagnosing cytomegalovirus status from the catalog of TCR beta chain sequences. TCRdb re-hosts the immuneACCESS table, in-frame sequences only. Its copies lack some clones; in the studies checked, an unresolved V gene accounts for under half of them, and the cause for the rest is not known. For V, J and clone size, that table is used; D and trimming come from the DNA. Here the sample has 250,000 to 400,000 clones; 88% occur a single time. The ten largest clones represent around 0.91% of the sample. The investigation overall reported the following: The study gave a list of more than 150 TCR beta chains associated with cytomegalovirus. A later analysis lacked HLA typing for the validation cohort, so it scored co-occurrence in that cohort across all 130 or so repertoires. The classifier was reported to diagnose cytomegalovirus status with high specificity and sensitivity in both the original and validation cohorts. In a later analysis, TCRs clustered in the first cohort were found to also tend to co-occur in the roughly 120 validation repertoires, with approximately 95% of cluster scores above 0. While some public TCRs were present in many individuals, most TCR sequences turned up only very rarely across donors. In vitro tests confirmed that three of the cytomegalovirus-associated TCR beta chains recognize cytomegalovirus antigens. According to the authors, the approach could potentially be generalized to other disease states and immunological phenotypes.

The sequence was collected from a man aged 25 to 45 in good health and CMV-seronegative. The V gene is TRBV7-9 and the J gene is TRBJ2-2; TRBD2 matches 15 bases in the middle. Sequencing was performed on PBMCs. For the CDR3, the sequence is CASSKSPGLAGGRTGELFF. The base sequence is TGTGCCAGCTCCAAGTCCCCGGGACTAGCGGGGGGAAGGACCGGGGAGCTGTTTTTT.